Given below is one T cell receptor (beta chain) in context. This sample stems from a study of cytomegalovirus exposure and HLA in healthy donors. In the PCR, 60 Vbeta and 13 Jbeta primers were used. Libraries were prepared by immunoSEQ multiplex PCR; TCRdb keeps only in-frame clonotypes and omits some of them. Of about 180,000 clones in the sample, roughly 77% were seen once. This clonotype was obtained from a young woman in good health and CMV-seropositive. Sequencing was carried out using PBMCs.

CDR3 loop: CATSSDTSNYGYTF. The CDR3 nucleotides are TGTGCCACCAGCAGTGATACTTCTAACTATGGCTACACCTTC. J is TRBJ1-2 and V is TRBV15; D is unresolved. Trimming removed 3 bases from V and 0 bases from J, with 8 bases in between. The CDR3 has 14 residues. Germline lookup yields CDR1 LNHNV and CDR2 YYDKDF (reference sequence).